The rows below give T cell receptor beta chains drawn from one sample of a study of Graves' ophthalmopathy and Graves' hyperthyroidism. MiXCR, applied by TCRdb to the multiplex PCR reads, yields one record per CDR3 protein. The repertoire has around 22,000 distinct CDR3 sequences, 48% of them found once; the top ten carry 6% to 8%. Sequencing used peripheral blood. The source of these receptors is an adult woman with stable Graves' hyperthyroidism. The CDR3 runs from the conserved cysteine through the conserved F or W. The D gene is left open where the match is weak. Clone size is stated in some rows and not others, as once, few, many or a class when expanded.

d_call j_call clone_size v_call cdr3_nt cdr3_aa
. TRBJ2-5 . TRBV7-2 TGTGCCAGCAGCTTAGCGGGGGGGGCAGAAGAGACCCAGTACTTC CASSLAGGAEETQYF
. TRBJ2-7 . TRBV20-1 TGCAGTGGCCGGACGGAGGGCTACGAGCAGTACTTC CSGRTEGYEQYF
TRBD2 TRBJ2-3 . TRBV28 TGTGCCGGCAGTCCACGCCCGCGGGGGGAGACAGATACGCAGTACTTT CAGSPRPRGETDTQYF
TRBD2 TRBJ2-3 many TRBV28 TGTGCCAGCAGTAGGATTAGCGGGAGTACAGATACGCAGTATTTT CASSRISGSTDTQYF
TRBD1 TRBJ1-1 . TRBV7-9 TGTGCCAGCTCACCAGGGACAGGGGGGTTTTCTGAAGCTGTCTTT CASSPGTGGFSEAVF
. TRBJ1-2 . TRBV20-1 TGCAGTGCTAGGACAGGTCCCTATGGCTACACCTTC CSARTGPYGYTF
TRBD1 TRBJ2-1 . TRBV7-7 TGTGCCAGCAGCCAAGGACAGGGATATAATGAGCAGTTCTTC CASSQGQGYNEQFF
. TRBJ2-6 once TRBV6-2/TRBV6-3 . CASRTGTRVVHEQFFGADVLTF
TRBD2 TRBJ2-7 once TRBV7-3 TGTGCCAGCAGCCCGGGACTAGCTGGGTACGAGCAGTACTTC CASSPGLAGYEQYF
. TRBJ1-2 . TRBV25-1 TGTGCCAGCAGTGGAACAGACCGGACCTCTGGCTACACCTTC CASSGTDRTSGYTF
TRBD2 TRBJ2-5 once TRBV7-7 TGTGCTATTCTAGCGGATAAAGAGACCCAGTACTTC CAILADKETQYF
. TRBJ2-6 . TRBV5-1 TGCGCCAGCAGCCTGCGTGGGGTCATTGGGGCCAACGTCCTGACTTTC CASSLRGVIGANVLTF
TRBD1 TRBJ2-5 once TRBV7-3 TGTGCCAGCAGCTTTGGGACAGAAGAGACCCAGTACTTC CASSFGTEETQYF
TRBD2 TRBJ2-3 . TRBV5-1 TGCGCCAGCGACTTGGCTAGCGGGACCCTCAGCACAGATACGCAGTATTTT CASDLASGTLSTDTQYF
TRBD1 TRBJ1-5 . TRBV6-4 TGTGCCAGCAGTCTCTCCGGGACAGGGTTT CASSLSGTGF
. TRBJ1-1 few TRBV2 TGTGCCAGCACTGGGGGACAGAACACTGAAGCTTTCTTT CASTGGQNTEAFF
TRBD2 TRBJ2-1 many TRBV11-3 TGTGCCAGCAGCTCTCAACTAGCGTCGAGCTCCTACAATGAGCAGTTCTTC CASSSQLASSSYNEQFF
TRBD1 TRBJ2-3 . TRBV7-6 TGTGCCAGCAGCTTACCTCAGGGGGAATCCTACAATGAGCAGTATTTT CASSLPQGESYNEQYF
TRBD1 TRBJ2-5 . TRBV29-1 TGCAGCGTTGTGATGGGACAGGGGGGGGCCCAGTACTTC CSVVMGQGGAQYF
TRBD1 TRBJ2-2 many TRBV5-1 TGCGCCAGCAGCTCCGGGACAGGCACCGGGGAGCTGTTTTTT CASSSGTGTGELFF
. TRBJ2-7 . TRBV20-1 TGCAGTGCTAGGGAACCGACAGCAACCTACGAGCAGTACTTC CSAREPTATYEQYF
. TRBJ2-1 . TRBV7-9 TGTGCCAGCAGCTTAGGGACTCAAAATGAGCAGTTCTTC CASSLGTQNEQFF
. TRBJ1-3 many TRBV9 TGTGCCAGCGGCGCTTGGGACTCTGGAAACACCATATATTTT CASGAWDSGNTIYF
TRBD2 TRBJ2-3 few TRBV10-2 TGCGCCAGCAGTTTAGCGGGAGGAGGTGGAGATACGCAGTATTTT CASSLAGGGGDTQYF
. TRBJ2-7 many TRBV6-1 TGTGCCAGCAGTGATCCGGGACAACACTACGAGCAGTACTTC CASSDPGQHYEQYF
. TRBJ2-7 medium-sized TRBV20-1 TGCAGTGCTAGGCCGGATTCCTACGAGCAGTACTTC CSARPDSYEQYF
. TRBJ2-5 medium-sized TRBV2 TGTGCCAGCATGAGCGGTTCATCGGAGACCCAGTACTTC CASMSGSSETQYF
TRBD2 TRBJ2-7 . TRBV9 TGTGCCAGCAGCGTAGTGGGGGAGGGTCGGCGGGAGCAGTACTTC CASSVVGEGRREQYF
. TRBJ2-7 . TRBV15 TGTGCCACCAGCAGCCAACAATCCGGGGGGCCCGAGCAGTACTTC CATSSQQSGGPEQYF
. TRBJ2-5 many TRBV6-4 TGTGCCAGCAGTGACTCGAAGACAGTCGGAGAGACCCAGTACTTC CASSDSKTVGETQYF
TRBD2 TRBJ2-1 . TRBV9 TGTGCCAGCAGCGTAGGGCTAGCGGCGGGCAATGAGCAGTTCTTC CASSVGLAAGNEQFF
TRBD2 TRBJ2-5 many TRBV6-1 TGTGCCAGCAGTACGCAAACTAGCGTCCAAGAGACCCAGTACTTC CASSTQTSVQETQYF
. TRBJ1-3 many TRBV27 TGTGCCAGCAGTTTATTCTCTGGAAACACCATATATTTT CASSLFSGNTIYF
. TRBJ2-5 many TRBV30 TGTGCCTGGAGTCAGAGGGGGGTAGAGACCCAGTACTTC CAWSQRGVETQYF
TRBD1 TRBJ2-3 . TRBV6-5 TGTGCCATCAGTGAAGGGACAGGGGGCGCAGATACGCACTATTTT CAISEGTGGADTHYF
. TRBJ1-5 medium-sized TRBV20-1 TGCAGTGCTAGAAGTGGCTTTGGCAGTGAGCAGCCCCAGCATTTT CSARSGFGSEQPQHF
. TRBJ2-5 . TRBV11-2 TGTGCCAGCAGCTTCGGTGGGGATTTGTTGGAGACCCAGTACTTC CASSFGGDLLETQYF
. TRBJ2-3 . TRBV7-9 TGTGCCAGCAGTTCCGACCTGGGGAGGCTGCGCACATATACGCAGTATTTT CASSSDLGRLRTYTQYF
. TRBJ2-4 many TRBV9 TGTGCCAGCAGCGTAGGACTCAAAAACATTCAGTACTTC CASSVGLKNIQYF
TRBD2 TRBJ2-3 . TRBV6-4 TGTGCCTGCAGTGACACTAGCGGGAGTACAGATATGCAGTATTTT CACSDTSGSTDMQYF
. TRBJ2-3 once TRBV7-3 TGTGCCAGCAGCCTGGGACGCCACAATGAGCAGTATTTT CASSLGRHNEQYF
TRBD1 TRBJ2-1 . TRBV10-3 TGTGCCATCAGTCGGGACAGCGACAATGAGCAGTTCTTC CAISRDSDNEQFF
TRBD2 TRBJ2-3 many TRBV28 TGTGCCAGCACTTCCTTGCCGGGGGGATCAGATACGCAGTATTTT CASTSLPGGSDTQYF